Listed below are T cell receptor beta chains from one sample, sequenced in a study of blood T cell repertoires in COVID-19. Method: immunoSEQ multiplex PCR; TCRdb's copy keeps in-frame clones and lacks some. The table has about 200,000 clones, about three quarters seen once; the top ten hold roughly 6%. The sequencing input was peripheral blood. The source is a woman in her seventies with acute or convalescent COVID-19. Each CDR3 is given with its conserved first and last residue. D genes are given only for firm matches. Rows may omit the clone size; those that give it use once, few, many or a size class.

D: .
V: TRBV10-3
J: TRBJ1-5
size: few
CDR3: CAISEGGGQNQPQHF
DNA: TGTGCCATCAGTGAGGGTGGTGGACAGAATCAGCCCCAGCATTTT

D: .
V: TRBV6-5
J: TRBJ2-3
size: .
CDR3: CASSYTGDTQYF
DNA: TGTGCCAGCAGTTACACAGGGGATACGCAGTATTTT

D: .
V: TRBV4-1
J: TRBJ2-1
size: .
CDR3: CASSSAGPGNEQFF
DNA: TGCGCCAGCAGCTCCGCGGGTCCCGGCAATGAGCAGTTCTTC

D: TRBD1
V: TRBV27
J: TRBJ1-2
size: .
CDR3: CASSFARDSYYGYTF
DNA: TGTGCCAGCAGTTTCGCAAGGGACAGCTACTATGGCTACACCTTC

D: TRBD1
V: TRBV19
J: TRBJ2-7
size: .
CDR3: CASSPGQGPYEQYF
DNA: TGTGCCAGTAGTCCTGGACAGGGGCCCTACGAGCAGTACTTC

D: TRBD1
V: TRBV18
J: TRBJ1-5
size: few
CDR3: CASSRGQASNQPQHF
DNA: TGTGCCAGCTCACGCGGACAGGCAAGCAATCAGCCCCAGCATTTT

D: .
V: TRBV15
J: TRBJ1-2
size: .
CDR3: CATSRDLYRENYGYTF
DNA: TGTGCCACCAGCAGAGATTTATACAGGGAAAACTATGGCTACACCTTC

D: .
V: TRBV5-4
J: TRBJ2-7
size: .
CDR3: CASSPGVRGATLYEQYF
DNA: TGTGCCAGCAGTCCAGGCGTGCGGGGCGCAACCCTCTACGAGCAGTACTTC

D: TRBD1
V: TRBV27
J: TRBJ2-1
size: .
CDR3: CASSSLLRDRGLNEQFF
DNA: TGTGCCAGCAGTTCCCTCCTCCGGGACAGGGGGTTGAATGAGCAGTTCTTC

D: .
V: TRBV2
J: TRBJ2-7
size: few
CDR3: CASSDPARYEQYF
DNA: TGTGCCAGCAGTGACCCCGCTAGGTACGAGCAGTACTTC

D: .
V: TRBV20-1
J: TRBJ1-3
size: .
CDR3: CSASSGWGSGNTIYF
DNA: TGCAGTGCTAGTTCAGGGTGGGGATCTGGAAACACCATATATTTT

D: .
V: TRBV29-1
J: TRBJ1-2
size: .
CDR3: CSVGQERTYGYTF
DNA: TGCAGCGTGGGGCAGGAGAGAACCTATGGCTACACCTTC

D: TRBD2
V: TRBV24-1
J: TRBJ2-2
size: .
CDR3: CATSDVSGLAGFTGELFF
DNA: TGTGCCACCAGTGATGTGTCCGGACTAGCGGGCTTCACCGGGGAGCTGTTTTTT

D: TRBD2
V: TRBV15
J: TRBJ2-3
size: .
CDR3: CATSRDTSGLGDTQYF
DNA: TGTGCCACCAGCAGAGATACTAGCGGGTTGGGGGATACGCAGTATTTT

D: TRBD2
V: TRBV27
J: TRBJ2-3
size: .
CDR3: CASSFAGADTDTQYF
DNA: TGTGCCAGCAGTTTCGCGGGAGCCGACACAGATACGCAGTATTTT

D: TRBD1
V: TRBV28
J: TRBJ1-4
size: .
CDR3: CASSKTGATNEKLFF
DNA: TGTGCCAGCAGTAAGACAGGGGCAACTAATGAAAAACTGTTTTTT

D: .
V: TRBV20-1
J: TRBJ2-1
size: .
CDR3: CSAPFNEQFF
DNA: TGCAGTGCTCCTTTCAATGAGCAGTTCTTC